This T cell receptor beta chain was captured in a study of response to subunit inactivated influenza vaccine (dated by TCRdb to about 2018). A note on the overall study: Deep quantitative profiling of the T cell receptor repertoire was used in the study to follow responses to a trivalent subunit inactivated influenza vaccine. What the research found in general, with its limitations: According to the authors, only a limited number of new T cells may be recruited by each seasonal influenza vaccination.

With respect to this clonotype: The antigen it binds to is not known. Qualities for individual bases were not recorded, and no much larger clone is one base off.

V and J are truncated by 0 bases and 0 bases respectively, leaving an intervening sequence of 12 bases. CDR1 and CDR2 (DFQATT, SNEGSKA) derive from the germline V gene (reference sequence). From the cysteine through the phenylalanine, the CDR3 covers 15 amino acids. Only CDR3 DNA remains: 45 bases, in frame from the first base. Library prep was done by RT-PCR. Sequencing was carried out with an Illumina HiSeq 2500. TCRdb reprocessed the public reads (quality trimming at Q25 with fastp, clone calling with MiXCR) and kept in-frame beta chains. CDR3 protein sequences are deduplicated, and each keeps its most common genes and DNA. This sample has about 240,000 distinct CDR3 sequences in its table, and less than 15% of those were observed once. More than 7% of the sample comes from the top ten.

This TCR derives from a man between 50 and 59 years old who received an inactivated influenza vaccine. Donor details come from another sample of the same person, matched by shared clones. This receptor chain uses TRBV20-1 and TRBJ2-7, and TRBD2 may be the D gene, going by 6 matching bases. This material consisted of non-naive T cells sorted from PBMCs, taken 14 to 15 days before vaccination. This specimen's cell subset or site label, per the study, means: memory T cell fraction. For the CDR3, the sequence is CSARDQRGSSYEQYF. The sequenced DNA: TGCAGTGCTAGAGATCAACGGGGGAGCTCCTACGAGCAGTACTTC.